This T cell receptor (beta chain) was observed in a study of cytomegalovirus exposure and HLA in healthy donors. Study-level points and caveats: In vitro confirmation showed three CMV-associated chains to be CMV antigen specific.

PCR involved 60 Vbeta and 13 Jbeta primers. Using immunoSEQ multiplex PCR, the repertoire was profiled, and TCRdb retains in-frame clones only, with some absent. Of some 74,000 clones in the sample, 65% to 70% were seen once. Deletions cut 5 bases from V and 8 bases from J, with 21 bases between. The length of the CDR3 is 15 residues. Germline V gene sequence: CDR1 SEHNR, CDR2 FQNEAQ (reference sequence). As for this clone: Antigen: not known.

The clonotype was recovered from a man in his forties in good health and CMV-seropositive. The material sequenced was PBMCs. The V and J genes are TRBV7-9 and TRBJ1-2; weak D call: TRBD1 (6 bases). CDR3 coding DNA: TGTGCCAGCAGCCCACTTATTGGAGAGGGGACAGGCTACACCTTC. It codes for CASSPLIGEGTGYTF.